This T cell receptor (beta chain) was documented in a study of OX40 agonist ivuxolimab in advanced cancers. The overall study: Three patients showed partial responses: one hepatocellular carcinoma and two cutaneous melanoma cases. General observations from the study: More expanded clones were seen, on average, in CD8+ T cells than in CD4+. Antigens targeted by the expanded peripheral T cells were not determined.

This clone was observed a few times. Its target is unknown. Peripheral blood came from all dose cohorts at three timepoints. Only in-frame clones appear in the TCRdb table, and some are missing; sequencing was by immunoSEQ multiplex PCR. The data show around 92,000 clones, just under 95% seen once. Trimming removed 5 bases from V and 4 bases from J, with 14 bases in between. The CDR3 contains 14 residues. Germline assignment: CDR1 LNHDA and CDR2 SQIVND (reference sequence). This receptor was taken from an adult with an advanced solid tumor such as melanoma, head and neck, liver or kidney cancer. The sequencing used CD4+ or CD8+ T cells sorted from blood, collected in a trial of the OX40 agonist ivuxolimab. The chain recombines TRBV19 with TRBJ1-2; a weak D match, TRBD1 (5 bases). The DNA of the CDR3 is TGTGCCAGTAGTTTTCTTGGAGGGGCCTATGGCTACACCTTC. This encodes CASSFLGGAYGYTF.